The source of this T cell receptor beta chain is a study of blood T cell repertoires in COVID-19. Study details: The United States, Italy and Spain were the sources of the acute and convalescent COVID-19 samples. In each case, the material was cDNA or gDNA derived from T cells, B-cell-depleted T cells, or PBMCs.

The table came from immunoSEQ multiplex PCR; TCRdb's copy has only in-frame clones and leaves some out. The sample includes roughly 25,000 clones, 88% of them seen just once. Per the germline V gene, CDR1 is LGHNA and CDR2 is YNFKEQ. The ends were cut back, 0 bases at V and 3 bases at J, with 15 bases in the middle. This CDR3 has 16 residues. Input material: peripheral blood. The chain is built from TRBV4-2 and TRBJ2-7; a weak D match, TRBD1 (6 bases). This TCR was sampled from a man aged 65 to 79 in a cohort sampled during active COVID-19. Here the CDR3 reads CASSQDRSGRGYEQYF. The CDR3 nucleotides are TGTGCCAGCAGCCAAGATAGGTCTGGCAGGGGCTACGAGCAGTACTTC.